This T cell receptor beta chain is from a study of blood T cells in healthy people across ages (dated by TCRdb to 2015 to 2017). Turning to the overall study: Template switching captured roughly one uniquely barcoded TCR beta cDNA molecule per two T cells in model experiments. Two additional independent replicas of 1 million unique cDNA reads from the same blood draw were analyzed for two donors (one aged 18 to 29 and one aged 80 or older). Donors were grouped into four age groups: young (average approximately 15 years), middle-aged (39), aged (over 55) and long-lived (around 82). Using deep sequencing normalized with unique cDNA molecular identifiers, the study measured how TCR beta repertoire diversity changes with age. Results the study describes overall, beyond this receptor: As age increased, observed TCR beta diversity per million T cells dropped in a roughly linear way, and a significant reduction was already evident by age about 36. The CMV infection status of donors was not known, potentially confounding age-related changes in expanded clonotypes. Conclusive comparison of naive and antigen-experienced compartments was prevented by the profiling of bulk unsorted PBMCs. Compared with the aged group, more naive CD4+ T cells, fewer expanded clones and increased TCR diversity were shown by the long-lived group, suggesting age selection. There was a strong correlation between observed TCR beta diversity and the percentage of naive T cells measured by flow cytometry. Estimates of total diversity based on one million sequenced T cells were considered lower bounds and underestimates.

This clonotype was recorded a few times. Its antigen specificity is not known. It has no much larger one-base neighbor in the sample; base qualities were not kept. The library was produced with 5' RACE. The sequencing machine was an Illumina HiSeq 2500. The second PCR ran for roughly 7 to 12 cycles and used a J-beta primer mix along with a sample-barcoded 5' primer. Each TCR beta cDNA molecule received a unique molecular identifier from a template-switch 5' adaptor carrying 12 random nucleotides. Each sample yielded at least 3 million CDR3-containing paired-end reads. The Mint cDNA synthesis kit, primed by a TRBC-specific oligonucleotide, was used to synthesize first-strand cDNA from all RNA. All cDNA was treated with uracil-DNA glycosylase and then went through a first 18-cycle PCR with the universal primers M1SS and BC2_uni_R. In the paper's pipeline: For normalization, 1 million high-quality reads were randomly selected from each sample, with every read carrying a distinct molecular identifier. Instead of being binned into consensus sequences, reads with shared molecular identifiers were discarded. CDR3 identification, clonotype clustering and error correction used MiTCR with a Q25 quality threshold and the strictest error-elimination algorithm. A nonparametric unseen species model with Euler transformation was used to estimate a lower bound on total TCR beta diversity. TCRdb cleaned the public reads at Q25 with fastp, built clones with MiXCR and kept in-frame beta chains. Identical CDR3 protein sequences are pooled into one entry, listed with their most common genes and DNA. The V and J calls shown here were made by TCRdb, not taken from the authors' results. Counted in this sample were about 800,000 distinct CDR3 sequences; around 25% of them appeared once. Approximately 3.7% of the sample is in the top ten clones.

Systemically healthy Caucasian individuals from Russia, 35 to 40 in total and aged roughly 6 to 100 years, were included as donors. Each donor gave roughly 11 milliliters of peripheral blood, drawn into EDTA-treated Vacutainer tubes. PBMCs were isolated by Ficoll-Paque density-gradient centrifugation, with at least 6 million obtained per sample. Trizol reagent was used to extract total RNA from PBMCs, with at least 5.5 micrograms per sample. For every donor, flow cytometry on a PBMC aliquot measured the percentage of naive CD45RAhigh/CD27high T cells. In addition, the sample was reused for a study of T cells of mothers and their children. The other study reports the following: Nine systemically healthy Caucasian individuals served as donors, namely three mothers together with their six children. cDNA synthesis used all of the extracted RNA, with approximately 1.6 ug of RNA in each 15 ul reaction. In the second PCR, sample barcodes and 2-4 random nucleotides were introduced via the M1S primer. More than 8 million TCR beta CDR3 reads were obtained from each mother, and about 3 million reads were obtained from each child. TCR recombination output is similarly shaped by thymic selection in related and unrelated pairs, with a minor effect exerted by inherited differences. Normalized repertoire overlap was always slightly but never significantly higher in related than unrelated mother-child pairs. No persistent microchimeric T cell clones were found, with a detection sensitivity of approximately 100 clones per million clonotypes. The study used deep NGS to compare TCR beta repertoires of mothers and children, seeking features distinguishing related mother-child pairs from unrelated individuals. Mothers averaged about 40 +/- 4 years of age and children averaged roughly 10 +/- 4 years. After adapter ligation with NEBNext reagents, the libraries were sequenced on Illumina HiSeq 2000 with 100+100 nt paired-end reads. To avoid cross-contamination, the mother libraries and the child libraries were prepared a month apart and sequenced in separate runs. Each donor had between roughly 450,000 and 2,100,000 distinct TCR beta clonotypes identified. Naive TCR beta clonotypes were estimated from low-frequency clonotypes matched to each donor's FACS-determined naive share, without sorting.

The clonotype originates from a boy between 5 and 17 years old in good health. Sample: blood.

The CDR3 here reads CSAGLGTNEKLFF. The nucleotide sequence is given as TGCAGTGCTGGGCTTGGCACTAATGAAAAACTGTTTTTT. Rearrangement joined TRBV20-1 to TRBJ1-4, with the D gene uncertain. From its cysteine to its phenylalanine, the CDR3 spans 13 amino acids. CDR3 DNA only is kept here, 39 bases in frame from base 1. Trimming at the junction amounts to 5 bases on V and 2 bases on J, and the germline ends lie 9 bases apart. The germline V gene encodes CDR1 DFQATT and CDR2 SNEGSKA (reference sequence).